Listed here are 29 T cell receptor beta chains from one sample, sequenced in a study of CD8 T cells in ankylosing spondylitis. TCRdb itself ran the 5' RACE reads through MiXCR, one entry per CDR3 protein. The sample comprises under 250,000 distinct CDR3 sequences, roughly 32% of which are singletons, and around 4.2% rests with the top ten. Material: blood, either unsorted or a sorted T cell fraction (not recorded which). Receptor source: a male donor with ankylosing spondylitis or in good health (not recorded which).

The sample holds a few counts of this clonotype. V and J are TRBV27 and TRBJ1-6; tentative D call: TRBD1 (5 bases). The germline V gene has CDR1 MNHEY and CDR2 SMNVEV (reference sequence). The CDR3 is 15 amino acids. With 5 bases removed from V and 7 bases from J, the gap between germline ends came to 15 bases. The CDR3 DNA is TGTGCCAGCAGTAGGGGCGGGCAGAAGAATTCACCCCTCCACTTT. This translates into CASSRGGQKNSPLHF.

The V call is TRBV7-9, the J call TRBJ2-1, with 7 bases that match TRBD2. Looked up from germline, CDR1 is SEHNR and CDR2 is FQNEAQ (reference sequence). This CDR3 has 15 residues. V dropped 4 bases and J dropped 2; count of bases not matched to a gene: 5. CDR3 in amino acids: CASSSSGATYNEQFF. Written as DNA, the CDR3 is TGTGCCAGCAGCTCCAGCGGGGCCACCTACAATGAGCAGTTCTTC.

The chain employs TRBV6-1 and TRBJ1-5; D might be TRBD1 (6 bases). The CDR3 consists of 14 residues. Trimming took off 7 bases at V and 7 bases at J, with 17 bases between the two ends. The V gene's germline CDR1 is MNHNS and CDR2 SASEGT. In nucleotides, the CDR3 is TGTGCCAGCATAAACGTGATGGGGGGCCAGCCCCAGCATTTT. This gives the protein CASINVMGGQPQHF.

CDR3: CASSLTVEQFF. CDR3 DNA sequence: TGTGCCAGCAGTTTAACTGTTGAGCAGTTCTTC. This chain uses TRBV12-3 or TRBV12-4 with TRBJ2-1, with D hard to call. The CDR3 spans 11 residues. Trimming removed 2 bases from V and 9 bases from J, with 5 bases in between.

The V call is TRBV20-1, the J call TRBJ1-5, with D possibly TRBD1 on 6 matching bases. The CDR3 consists of 13 residues. V was clipped by 5 bases and J by 5 bases, with 13 bases between them. Germline V gene sequence: CDR1 DFQATT, CDR2 SNEGSKA (reference sequence). CDR3 residues: CSADQSGDQPQHF. The CDR3, as DNA: TGCAGTGCTGATCAGTCAGGGGATCAGCCCCAGCATTTT.

This clonotype was observed many times. The chain employs TRBV12-3 or TRBV12-4 and TRBJ2-3; D unclear. V shed 3 bases and J shed 4 bases, with 5 bases lying between them. CDR3 length: 12 residues. The CDR3 spells CASSFSPDTQYF. The CDR3 coding sequence is TGTGCCAGCAGTTTCAGCCCAGATACGCAGTATTTT.

This sequence joins TRBV7-3 and TRBJ1-3; the D gene is possibly TRBD1 (6 bases). Germline CDR1 SGHTA, CDR2 FQGTGA. The CDR3 contains 17 residues. V shed 9 bases and J shed 0 bases, with 21 bases lying between them. CDR3 protein: CARNHTPRGTSGNTIYF. In DNA form, the CDR3 reads TGTGCCAGAAACCACACCCCCAGGGGAACCTCTGGAAACACCATATATTTT.

CDR3 in amino acids: CASSPQGARNTEAFF. Written as DNA, the CDR3 is TGCGCCAGCAGCCCTCAAGGGGCTAGGAACACTGAAGCTTTCTTT. V is TRBV5-1 and J is TRBJ1-1; possible D gene TRBD1, 5 bases. This CDR3 is 15 amino acids long. Trimming left V 4 bases short and J 1 base short, with 14 bases between. Germline CDR1 is SGHRS and CDR2 is YFSETQ.

This clonotype has more than one count but fewer than ten. The limits of the CDR3 on the DNA are not certain, so only TCRdb's listed CDR3 is given. The V gene is TRBV29-1, the J gene TRBJ2-1; the table's D call of TRBD2 was not tested on the DNA. With termini counted, the CDR3 has 10 amino acids. CDR1 is SQVTM and CDR2 is ANQGSEA in the germline V gene. The CDR3 region is CSVGSGTSEF.

The gene calls are TRBV4-1 and TRBJ2-5; 8 nucleotides align to TRBD1. The CDR3 extends over 16 amino acids. Trimming at V came to 2 bases and at J to 1 base, leaving 6 bases not matched to a gene. Germline V gene sequence: CDR1 MGHRA, CDR2 YSYEKL. Here the CDR3 reads CASSQNQGAGQETQYF. CDR3 nucleotide sequence: TGCGCCAGCAGCCAAAATCAGGGGGCGGGCCAAGAGACCCAGTACTTC.

This clonotype came up a few times. The V call is TRBV20-1, the J call TRBJ1-2; 7 bases map to TRBD1. Germline CDR1 DFQATT, CDR2 SNEGSKA (reference sequence). The CDR3 runs 13 residues. The J segment lost 3 bases and the V segment lost 4 bases, leaving 5 bases of the junction unmatched. The CDR3 reads CSAKSTGHYGYTF. CDR3 bases: TGCAGTGCTAAATCGACAGGGCACTATGGCTACACCTTC.

The V and J genes are TRBV10-3 and TRBJ2-1; TRBD2 matches 15 bases. Trimming took 6 bases from V and 9 from J; bases not matched to a gene: 21. CDR3 length equals 20 residues. Germline values: CDR1 ENHRY, CDR2 SYGVKD. The CDR3 nucleotides read TGTGCCATCAGCGAGAGGACTAGCGGGGGGGCCTCACAGGTACTCAGTGAGCAGTTCTTC. Residues: CAISERTSGGASQVLSEQFF.

The genes are TRBV12-3 or TRBV12-4 and TRBJ2-3; tentative D call: TRBD1 (5 bases). Trimming stripped 5 bases from V and 11 bases from J, with 17 bases between. There are 13 residues in the CDR3. Written as DNA, the CDR3 is TGTGCCAGCAGTCCCCCTAGACAGAGCTGGCAGTATTTT. Amino acid sequence: CASSPPRQSWQYF.

The chain recombines TRBV6-1 with TRBJ1-5, with 9 bases aligning to TRBD1. Germline CDR1 MNHNS, CDR2 SASEGT. The J segment lost 6 bases and the V segment lost 6 bases, leaving 9 bases of the junction unmatched. The CDR3 contains 15 residues. The CDR3 bases are TGTGCCAGCAGGGAGTCGGGACAGGGAAGTCAGCCCCAGCATTTT. Protein product: CASRESGQGSQPQHF.

This clonotype turned up a few times. The gene calls are TRBV7-2 and TRBJ2-3; D is uncertain. V was clipped by 5 bases and J by 2 bases, with 11 bases between them. CDR1 is SGHTA, CDR2 FQGNSA, per germline. The CDR3 loop spans 14 amino acids. This CDR3 reads CASSPPPYTDTQYF. The DNA for the CDR3 is TGTGCCAGCAGCCCACCCCCTTACACAGATACGCAGTATTTT.

In this sample, this clonotype turned up a few times. The chain couples TRBV6-1 to TRBJ2-7; D remains ambiguous. Germline CDR1 and CDR2: MNHNS and SASEGT. The germline V and J ends were trimmed by 6 bases and 5 bases, with 17 bases remaining between them. This CDR3 spans 14 amino acids. The CDR3 DNA sequence: TGTGCCAGCAGCCCCGGACCGTTCCCCCACGAGCAGTACTTC. As protein: CASSPGPFPHEQYF.

V gene TRBV11-1 combines with J gene TRBJ2-3, with D possibly being TRBD1 (5 bases). The CDR3 has 14 amino acids. With 6 bases removed from V and 2 bases from J, the gap between germline ends came to 12 bases. Germline V gives CDR1 SGHAT, CDR2 FQDESV (reference sequence). The CDR3 nucleotides read TGTGCCAGCAGGGACGACAGACACACAGATACGCAGTATTTT. Amino acids: CASRDDRHTDTQYF.

The V and J genes are TRBV5-1 and TRBJ1-1; perhaps TRBD1 as D (6 bases). The CDR3 is 17 amino acids. Trimming removed 4 bases at V and 4 bases at J, with 23 bases between. Germline V CDR1 and CDR2: SGHRS, YFSETQ. This chain's CDR3 is CASSNRTVGQLSTEAFF. For the CDR3, the DNA is TGCGCCAGCAGCAACCGGACAGTCGGACAGCTAAGCACTGAAGCTTTCTTT.

V usage is TRBV5-5 and J usage is TRBJ1-4; 8 positions agree with TRBD1. Per the germline V gene, CDR1 is SGHKS and CDR2 is YYEKEE (reference sequence). CDR3 length equals 14 residues. V was pared by 4 bases and J by 4 bases, with 3 bases of the junction left unmatched. The CDR3 DNA reads TGTGCCAGCAGCCTGACAGGGGTTAATGAAAAACTGTTTTTT. Protein product: CASSLTGVNEKLFF.

This clonotype has a handful of counts. V gene TRBV6-1 combines with J gene TRBJ2-1; D is uncertain. Germline-derived CDR1 and CDR2 are MNHNS and SASEGT. The CDR3 runs 13 residues. Trimming cost V 2 bases and J 4 bases, with 6 bases left between them. Here the CDR3 reads CASSEIRYNEQFF. CDR3 coding DNA: TGTGCCAGCAGTGAAATTCGGTACAATGAGCAGTTCTTC.

CDR3 coding DNA: TGTGCCAGCAGTTTATCGGGACTAGCGGAGGAAACGAACACCGGGGAGCTGTTTTTT. Residues: CASSLSGLAEETNTGELFF. The genes are TRBV28 and TRBJ2-2, with 11 bases aligning to TRBD2. The trim removed 1 base at V and 0 bases at J, leaving 7 bases unmatched. This CDR3 contains 19 residues. Looked up from germline, CDR1 is MDHEN and CDR2 is SYDVKM.

This clonotype appeared a few times. This chain uses TRBV6-1 with TRBJ2-7, with 8 bases aligning to TRBD1. Per the germline V gene, CDR1 is MNHNS and CDR2 is SASEGT. There are 14 residues in the CDR3. V gave up 6 bases and J gave up 2 bases; unmatched junction bases: 6. CDR3 DNA: TGTGCCAGCAGGCAACAGGGGGGCACCTACGAGCAGTACTTC. Translated: CASRQQGGTYEQYF.

The CDR3 sequence: CASSRSGLAGGQETQYF. CDR3 bases: TGTGCCAGCAGCCGATCGGGACTAGCGGGGGGGCAAGAGACCCAGTACTTC. The V and J genes are TRBV4-2 and TRBJ2-5; 16 bases agree with TRBD2. This CDR3 comprises 17 residues. J lost 2 bases, V lost 4 bases, and 4 bases had no gene match. Germline V gene data show CDR1 as LGHNA and CDR2 as YNFKEQ.

This clonotype was found many times. The chain joins TRBV20-1 to TRBJ2-7; D is unresolved. The V end lost 1 base, the J end lost 1 base, and 8 bases lay between the germline ends. CDR3 size: 13 residues. CDR1 and CDR2 (germline): DFQATT, SNEGSKA (reference sequence). CDR3 DNA sequence: TGCAGTGCTAGAGTACCGGTTTCCTACGAGCAGTACTTC. This codes for CSARVPVSYEQYF.

This clonotype appeared once. The rearrangement links TRBV6-6 to TRBJ1-2; TRBD1 matches at 9 bases. CDR1 MNHNY and CDR2 SVGAGI come from the germline V gene (reference sequence). V shed 6 bases and J 5 bases; nucleotides not matched to a gene: 4. The CDR3 totals 13 residues. CDR3 DNA: TGTGCCAGCAGCGGGACAGGGCTGTATGGCTACACCTTC. It encodes CASSGTGLYGYTF.

Turning to this clonotype: The junction departs from germline at one end; a sequencing error may be responsible. The chain is built from TRBV12-3 or TRBV12-4 and TRBJ2-7, with D tentatively TRBD2 (6 bases). The CDR3 extends over 11 amino acids. For the CDR3, the DNA is TGTGCCAGCAGTTTGGAGGGCGGGCGAAACTTC. It specifies CASSLEGGRNF.

This clonotype was picked up a small number of times. V and J are TRBV10-3 and TRBJ2-5, with 10 bases aligning to TRBD1. Germline V gene lookup returns CDR1 ENHRY and CDR2 SYGVKD. This CDR3 has 14 amino acids. The V segment lost 10 bases and the J segment 6 bases; nucleotides outside the gene matches: 11. In DNA form, the CDR3 reads TGTGCCACCGCCGGGACAGGGGATGTAAAGACCCAGTACTTC. Translation gives CATAGTGDVKTQYF.

J is TRBJ2-7 and V is TRBV7-9, with 10 bases identical to TRBD1. Germline V gene sequence: CDR1 SEHNR, CDR2 FQNEAQ (reference sequence). The CDR3 contains 15 residues. Germline trimming cut 5 bases from V and 2 bases from J; bases unmatched to any gene: 6. CDR3 in amino acids: CASSRGTGAPYEQYF. Here the CDR3 DNA reads TGTGCCAGCAGCCGAGGGACAGGGGCCCCCTACGAGCAGTACTTC.

The table lists this clonotype with a few counts. The rearrangement uses TRBV7-9 and TRBJ1-2, with D tentatively TRBD1 (5 bases). V lost 1 base to trimming and J lost 4 bases, with 13 bases between them. The CDR3 is 15 amino acids. CDR1 and CDR2 (germline): SEHNR, FQNEAQ (reference sequence). The CDR3 DNA reads TGTGCCAGCAGCTTAGTGGACACGGACCTCTATGGCTACACCTTC. Protein: CASSLVDTDLYGYTF.